These 18 T cell receptor beta chains share one sample of origin, sequenced in a study of blood T cells in healthy people across ages. It was with a sample-barcoded 5' primer and a J-beta primer mix that a second PCR of roughly 6 to 11 cycles was run. TCRdb analysed the 5' RACE reads with MiXCR anew, one entry per CDR3 protein. The table has some 1.5 million distinct CDR3 sequences, roughly 27% seen once. The source material was blood. The receptors stem from a woman in her 30s in good health.

This clonotype was counted a few times. CDR3 protein: CASSFSSAGGVNEQYF. The CDR3 coding sequence is TGTGCCAGCAGTTTCTCCTCGGCAGGCGGGGTCAACGAGCAGTACTTC. The rearrangement links TRBV6-5 to TRBJ2-7; perhaps TRBD2 as D (6 bases). Trimming cost V 4 bases and J 5 bases, with 21 bases left between them. Germline values: CDR1 MNHEY, CDR2 SVGAGI. CDR3 length: 16 amino acids.

CDR3 nucleotides: TGCGCCAGCAGGAAAGACATGAACACTGAAGCTTTCTTT. It codes for CASRKDMNTEAFF. The chain recombines TRBV5-1 with TRBJ1-1; no reliable D call. V lost 5 bases, J lost 0 bases, and 8 bases lay in between. The CDR3 length is 13 residues. Per the germline V gene, CDR1 is SGHRS and CDR2 is YFSETQ.

The table lists this clonotype with a few counts. The CDR3 DNA is TGTGCTAGTGGTTTGACTAGCGGGGCCTACAATGAGCAGTTCTTC. The encoded protein is CASGLTSGAYNEQFF. V is TRBV12-5 and J is TRBJ2-1; TRBD2 matches 10 bases. With V trimmed by 2 bases and J by 2 bases, 0 bases remained unmatched. CDR1 LGHNT and CDR2 FRNRAP come from the germline V gene. The CDR3 is 15 residues long.

The chain recombines TRBV7-9 with TRBJ1-1; D ambiguous. CDR1 and CDR2 from the germline V gene are SEHNR and FQNEAQ (reference sequence). The CDR3 extends over 13 amino acids. V lost 11 bases, J lost 0 bases, and 13 bases lay in between. The CDR3 sequence: CAVLSGMNTEAFF. CDR3 in DNA: TGTGCCGTGCTTTCCGGAATGAACACTGAAGCTTTCTTT. The full variable domain, with the rest looked up from reference TRBV7-9 and TRBJ1-1, is DTGVSQNPRHKITKRGQNVTFRCDPISEHNRLYWYRQTLGQGPEFLTYFQNEAQLEKSRLLSDRFSAERPKGSFSTLEIQRTEQGDSAMYLCAVLSGMNTEAFFGQGTRLTVV.

CDR3 coding DNA: TGCGCCACCTCGGCCGTTCCGGGACAGGGAGAGGATACGCAGTATTTT. This gives the protein CATSAVPGQGEDTQYF. V usage is TRBV10-2 and J usage is TRBJ2-3, with TRBD1 matching 9 bases. CDR1 and CDR2 from the germline V gene are WSHSY and SAAADI. V was pared by 10 bases and J by 6 bases, with 17 bases of the junction left unmatched. There are 16 residues in the CDR3.

This chain joins TRBV12-3 or TRBV12-4 and TRBJ1-2, with 7 bases matching TRBD1. This CDR3 spans 13 amino acids. After removal of 6 bases from V and 4 bases from J, the junction contained 5 bases not matched to a gene. The CDR3 DNA follows: TGTGCCAGCAGGGGGACAGATTCCTATGGCTACACCTTC. Amino acid sequence: CASRGTDSYGYTF.

This chain connects TRBV5-1 to TRBJ2-7; D unclear. The germline V gene encodes CDR1 SGHRS and CDR2 YFSETQ. V shed 2 bases and J shed 5 bases, with 11 bases lying between them. CDR3 length: 13 amino acids. CDR3: CASSFQSGDEQYF. DNA for the CDR3: TGCGCCAGCAGCTTTCAGTCAGGTGACGAGCAGTACTTC. Supplemented by reference TRBV5-1 and TRBJ2-7, the full variable domain reads KAGVTQTPRYLIKTRGQQVTLSCSPISGHRSVSWYQQTPGQGLQFLFEYFSETQRNKGNFPGRFSGRQFSNSRSEMNVSTLELGDSALYLCASSFQSGDEQYFGPGTRLTVT.

The chain links TRBV29-1 to TRBJ1-6, with 8 nucleotides matching TRBD1. Germline-derived CDR1 and CDR2 are SQVTM and ANQGSEA. The J segment lost 8 bases and the V segment lost 4 bases, leaving 4 bases of the junction unmatched. The CDR3 has 13 residues. The DNA of the CDR3 is TGCAGCGTTGGGACAGGGTCGGATTCACCCCTCCACTTT. Translating gives CSVGTGSDSPLHF.

This chain uses TRBV4-1 with TRBJ2-2; D not resolved. V lost 2 bases to trimming and J lost 1 base, with 8 bases between them. The CDR3 spans 15 residues. Looked up from germline, CDR1 is MGHRA and CDR2 is YSYEKL. CDR3 sequence: CASSQFPKNTGELFF. CDR3 DNA: TGCGCCAGCAGCCAATTCCCTAAGAACACCGGGGAGCTGTTTTTT.

This clonotype was recorded at least ten times. The chain links TRBV7-6 to TRBJ2-3; no firm D call. The length of the CDR3 is 16 residues. The ends were cut back, 5 bases at V and 0 bases at J, with 15 bases in the middle. Germline V CDR1 and CDR2: SGHVS, FNYEAQ. The chain's CDR3 is CASSPISPPSTDTQYF. In nucleotides, the CDR3 is TGTGCCAGCAGCCCGATATCGCCCCCTAGCACAGATACGCAGTATTTT.

There are a few counts of this clonotype. A read error may explain this, as a much larger clone is one base away. This chain joins TRBV29-1 and TRBJ2-1; the D call may be TRBD1 or TRBD2 (5 bases each). Judging by the DNA end, TRBJ2-7 fits better; the J call may be wrong. This CDR3 is 13 amino acids long. Germline lookup yields CDR1 SQVTM and CDR2 ANQGSEA. The CDR3 sequence: CSVSPGSINEQYF. The CDR3 coding sequence is TGCAGCGTTTCCCCAGGGAGTATCAATGAGCAGTACTTC.

The chain employs TRBV20-1 and TRBJ1-4; D not certain. The CDR3 has 17 residues. The ends were cut back, 0 bases at V and 0 bases at J, with 14 bases in the middle. Germline CDR1 DFQATT, CDR2 SNEGSKA (reference sequence). Written as DNA, the CDR3 is TGCAGTGCTAGAGATCGGGCCGGTCATGCAACTAATGAAAAACTGTTTTTT. It specifies CSARDRAGHATNEKLFF.

The CDR3 nucleotides read TGTGCCAGCAGCTTAGCCGCAGACCTGAACACTGAAGCTTTCTTT. Translated, it gives CASSLAADLNTEAFF. This rearrangement joins TRBV7-2 to TRBJ1-1, with D unclear. Trimming removed 0 bases at V and 0 bases at J, with 8 bases between. Per germline, CDR1 SGHTA and CDR2 FQGNSA. The CDR3 covers 15 residues.

This sequence joins TRBV7-9 and TRBJ2-1; 10 nucleotides line up with TRBD2. Per the germline V gene, CDR1 is SEHNR and CDR2 is FQNEAQ (reference sequence). The CDR3 is made up of 15 amino acids. Unmatched junction bases numbered 10, after V lost 5 bases and J lost 9 bases. The CDR3 nucleotides are TGTGCCAGCAGCAGGGGGGCTAGCGGGAGTTCTGAGCAGTTCTTC. Protein product: CASSRGASGSSEQFF.

This sequence joins TRBV11-3 and TRBJ2-1; weak D call: TRBD2 (5 bases). CDR3 length: 13 residues. Trimming shortened V by 2 bases and J by 10 bases, and 12 bases separated the two germline ends. In germline, CDR1 is SGHNT, CDR2 YENEEA. The CDR3 loop reads CASSLTTEGEQFF. The CDR3 DNA reads as TGTGCCAGCAGCTTAACTACCGAGGGCGAGCAGTTCTTC. The full variable domain, in which reference TRBV11-3 and TRBJ2-1 provide the parts outside the CDR3, is EAGVVQSPRYKIIEKKQPVAFWCNPISGHNTLYWYLQNLGQGPELLIRYENEEAVDDSQLPKDRFSAERLKGVDSTLKIQPAELGDSAVYLCASSLTTEGEQFFGPGTRLTVL.

Many counts were recorded for this clonotype. The chain employs TRBV28 and TRBJ2-7, with 9 bases identical to TRBD2. The germline gives CDR1 MDHEN, CDR2 SYDVKM. This CDR3 comprises 15 residues. With V trimmed by 5 bases and J by 2 bases, 7 bases remained unmatched. DNA for the CDR3: TGTGCCAGCAGTCCCGGGTCTAGCGGGGCCTACGAGCAGTACTTC. Translated, it gives CASSPGSSGAYEQYF.

J is TRBJ2-7 and V is TRBV7-9; 10 bases match TRBD2. V shed 5 bases, J shed 3 bases, and the junction held 7 bases outside the gene matches. In germline, CDR1 is SEHNR, CDR2 FQNEAQ (reference sequence). This CDR3 is 15 amino acids long. CDR3 coding DNA: TGTGCCAGCAGCATCATAGCGGGAGGCCGCTACGAGCAGTACTTC. Encoded protein: CASSIIAGGRYEQYF.

This chain links TRBV10-1 with TRBJ2-7, with 7 bases aligning to TRBD2. There are 15 residues in the CDR3. Germline V gene lookup returns CDR1 WNHNN and CDR2 SYGVQD (reference sequence). Losses at the gene ends were 1 base for V and 5 bases for J; bases not matched to a gene: 8. CDR3 region: CASSECGGSPDEQYF. Here the CDR3 DNA reads TGCGCCAGCAGTGAGTGTGGCGGGAGCCCCGACGAGCAGTACTTC.